Shown below are 30 T cell receptor beta chains from a single sample sequenced in a study of radiotherapy plus CTLA-4 blockade in lung cancer. Only in-frame clones appear in the TCRdb table, and some are missing; sequencing was by immunoSEQ multiplex PCR. The profile shows over 100,000 clones, more than 80% of them singletons. Source: peripheral blood, taken from a patient treated with radiotherapy plus ipilimumab. These TCRs come from a human donor with non-small cell lung cancer that progressed on radiotherapy plus ipilimumab.

This clone was counted a single time. J is TRBJ2-6 and V is TRBV9; no reliable D call. Germline loops: CDR1 SGDLS, CDR2 YYNGEE. Trimming took 1 base from V and 0 from J, leaving 14 bases between them. The CDR3 is 18 amino acids. The CDR3 nucleotides read TGTGCCAGCAGCGTACATAGTTTGTGGGGCTCTGGGGCCAACGTCCTGACTTTC. Translated, it gives CASSVHSLWGSGANVLTF. Full variable domain (outside the CDR3, taken from reference TRBV9 and TRBJ2-6): DSGVTQTPKHLITATGQRVTLRCSPRSGDLSVYWYQQSLDQGLQFLIQYYNGEERAKGNILERFSAQQFPDLHSELNLSSLELGDSALYFCASSVHSLWGSGANVLTFGAGSRLTVL.

The chain has TRBV19 and TRBJ2-1, with 11 bases matching TRBD2. Trimming took 7 bases from V and 3 from J; bases not matched to a gene: 5. The CDR3 has 15 amino acids. The V gene's germline CDR1 is LNHDA and CDR2 SQIVND (reference sequence). This CDR3 is CASTPLAGDYNEQFF. The CDR3 DNA is TGTGCCAGTACCCCACTAGCGGGAGACTACAATGAGCAGTTCTTC.

V usage is TRBV27 and J usage is TRBJ1-5; D call uncertain. In germline, CDR1 is MNHEY, CDR2 SMNVEV (reference sequence). V lost 1 base, J lost 2 bases, and 3 bases lay in between. The CDR3 has 13 amino acids. Written as DNA, the CDR3 is TGTGCCAGCAGTTTATGGGGCAATCAGCCCCAGCATTTT. The encoded protein is CASSLWGNQPQHF.

The chain carries TRBV18 and TRBJ2-7; D assignment may be TRBD1 or TRBD2 (6 bases each). CDR3 length: 14 residues. Germline-derived CDR1 and CDR2 are KGHSH and LQKENI. The V end was cut by 6 bases, the J end by 4 bases, with 16 bases between. CDR3 sequence: CASSQGREGYEQYF. DNA for the CDR3: TGTGCCAGCTCTCAGGGGCGGGAAGGGTACGAGCAGTACTTC.

The CDR3 here is CASSRQATYEQYF. The CDR3 region has the DNA TGTGCCAGCTCAAGACAGGCGACCTACGAGCAGTACTTC. The chain links TRBV18 to TRBJ2-7; TRBD1 is a possible D gene (6 bases). V was cut by 5 bases and J by 2 bases, with 10 bases left in between. The CDR3 length is 13 residues. CDR1 and CDR2 (germline): KGHSH, LQKENI.

J is TRBJ1-1 and V is TRBV6-5; no reliable D call. V shed 0 bases and J shed 5 bases, with 13 bases lying between them. This CDR3 spans 15 amino acids. Germline assignment: CDR1 MNHEY and CDR2 SVGAGI. The CDR3 here is CASSYSRAGGTEAFF. In DNA, the CDR3 is TGTGCCAGCAGTTACTCGAGGGCCGGCGGGACTGAAGCTTTCTTT.

This chain uses TRBV12-2 with TRBJ2-1; the tabulated D call, TRBD2, remains unverified against the DNA. TRBV12-2 is a documented pseudogene. There are 17 residues in the CDR3. The DNA of the CDR3 is TGTGCAAGGGCGGAGGTAGCGGGAGGGCCTTGTATGGATGAGCAGTTCTTC. It encodes CARAEVAGGPCMDEQFF.

The chain joins TRBV6-6 to TRBJ1-1; perhaps TRBD1 as D (6 bases). The germline gives CDR1 MNHNY, CDR2 SVGAGI (reference sequence). V was cut by 2 bases and J by 4 bases, with 11 bases left in between. The CDR3 spans 14 residues. CDR3 nucleotide sequence: TGTGCCAGCAGTTACAGGGGGATGGGCACTGAAGCTTTCTTT. Translating gives CASSYRGMGTEAFF.

The rearrangement uses TRBV6-5 and TRBJ1-4; no clear D gene. Germline CDR1 is MNHEY and CDR2 is SVGAGI. Trimming stripped 7 bases from V and 7 bases from J, with 10 bases between. The CDR3 is 12 amino acids. The CDR3 sequence: CASTNSGEKLFF. The CDR3 bases are TGTGCCAGCACCAATTCGGGTGAAAAACTGTTTTTT.

Only a few counts were recorded for this clone. Distinct nucleotide sequences in the sample also encode this CDR3. CDR3: CASSLGRDGYTF. DNA of the CDR3: TGTGCCAGCAGCTTAGGTCGGGATGGCTACACCTTC. The chain carries TRBV7-9 and TRBJ1-2, with unresolved D. Germline CDR1 and CDR2: SEHNR and FQNEAQ (reference sequence). Trimming shortened V by 1 base and J by 6 bases, and 6 bases separated the two germline ends. This CDR3 comprises 12 residues.

The CDR3 nucleotides are TGCGCCAGCAGCTCGACCTCGGACGCAGTTCGAAGGGGGACCCAGTACTTC. Amino acid sequence: CASSSTSDAVRRGTQYF. The chain has TRBV5-1 and TRBJ2-5; D is possibly TRBD1 (5 bases). Germline V gene lookup returns CDR1 SGHRS and CDR2 YFSETQ. V lost 3 bases to trimming and J lost 7 bases, with 25 bases between them. This CDR3 has 17 amino acids.

V usage is TRBV6-1 and J usage is TRBJ2-5; 14 positions agree with TRBD2. Unmatched junction bases numbered 21, after V lost 3 bases and J lost 9 bases. Looked up from germline, CDR1 is MNHNS and CDR2 is SASEGT. The CDR3 covers 20 residues. CDR3 nucleotide sequence: TGTGCCAGCAGTGAGAGATTTGTACTGCCGGAAGAGACTAGCGGGAGGGCCCAGTACTTC. Translating gives CASSERFVLPEETSGRAQYF.

This clone is deemed large. V gene TRBV6-1 combines with J gene TRBJ2-1; 8 nucleotides agree with TRBD1. The junction had 9 bases not matched to a gene; V was cut back by 3 bases and J by 8 bases. This CDR3 spans 15 amino acids. The V gene's germline CDR1 is MNHNS and CDR2 SASEGT. CDR3 amino acids: CASSEKTGAGDEQFF. CDR3 DNA sequence: TGTGCCAGCAGTGAGAAGACAGGGGCGGGCGATGAGCAGTTCTTC.

The chain carries TRBV7-2 and TRBJ2-1; weak D call: TRBD1 (6 bases). The germline V gene has CDR1 SGHTA and CDR2 FQGNSA. This CDR3 comprises 14 residues. Trimming shortened V by 5 bases and J by 4 bases, and 12 bases separated the two germline ends. The CDR3 protein is CASSLSQGYNEQFF. CDR3 DNA: TGTGCCAGCAGCCTTTCGCAGGGGTACAATGAGCAGTTCTTC.

This clone occurred once. The chain recombines TRBV19 with TRBJ1-2; D not certain. Germline V gives CDR1 LNHDA, CDR2 SQIVND (reference sequence). Between the trimmed V and J ends, which lost 0 bases and 8 bases, there was a span of 16 bases. The CDR3 spans 15 residues. The CDR3 coding sequence is TGTGCCAGTAGTATAGATCGAGGCAGCTTGGGGGGCTACACCTTC. Translating gives CASSIDRGSLGGYTF. The full variable domain, its missing parts supplied by reference TRBV19 and TRBJ1-2, is DGGITQSPKYLFRKEGQNVTLSCEQNLNHDAMYWYRQDPGQGLRLIYYSQIVNDFQKGDIAEGYSVSREKKESFPLTVTSAQKNPTAFYLCASSIDRGSLGGYTFGSGTRLTVV.

To note about this clone: The same CDR3 arises from other DNA sequences in this sample as well. This rearrangement joins TRBV15 to TRBJ1-1, with D possibly TRBD1 on 5 matching bases. Germline values: CDR1 LNHNV, CDR2 YYDKDF (reference sequence). The CDR3 is 14 residues long. V lost 0 bases to trimming and J lost 0 bases, with 5 bases between them. Written as DNA, the CDR3 is TGTGCCACCAGCAGAGACAGGGTGAACACTGAAGCTTTCTTT. This translates into CATSRDRVNTEAFF.

The chain recombines TRBV5-1 with TRBJ2-2; D not certain. The CDR3 contains 15 residues. CDR1 and CDR2 (germline): SGHRS, YFSETQ. Trimming took off 3 bases at V and 0 bases at J, with 9 bases between the two ends. This CDR3 reads CASSSSASNTGELFF. The CDR3 bases are TGCGCCAGCAGCTCATCAGCCTCGAACACCGGGGAGCTGTTTTTT.

The V call is TRBV5-1, the J call TRBJ2-3; D is ambiguous. Germline assignment: CDR1 SGHRS and CDR2 YFSETQ. Trimming took 4 bases from V and 6 from J, leaving 15 bases between them. This CDR3 region has 14 residues. The CDR3, as DNA: TGCGCCAGCAGCCCGTCAGCTATTGCGGATACGCAGTATTTT. It specifies CASSPSAIADTQYF.

V is TRBV27 and J is TRBJ1-2, with unresolved D. The CDR3 length is 17 residues. The germline V gene has CDR1 MNHEY and CDR2 SMNVEV (reference sequence). Trimming shortened V by 4 bases and J by 3 bases, and 21 bases separated the two germline ends. DNA of the CDR3: TGTGCCAGCAGTTCCCACCCCGTACGGGCGTTAGACTATGGCTACACCTTC. Amino acid sequence: CASSSHPVRALDYGYTF.

This rearrangement joins TRBV2 to TRBJ2-5; no firm D call. With 8 bases removed from V and 2 bases from J, the gap between germline ends came to 15 bases. The CDR3 is made up of 14 amino acids. Germline lookup yields CDR1 SNHLY and CDR2 FYNNEI. The DNA of the CDR3 is TGTGCCAGCCTCCGGGCCCAGTGGCAAGAGACCCAGTACTTC. Translating gives CASLRAQWQETQYF.

This sequence joins TRBV6-1 and TRBJ2-1; 9 nucleotides line up with TRBD2. The CDR3 totals 14 residues. The germline V gene has CDR1 MNHNS and CDR2 SASEGT. With V trimmed by 5 bases and J by 10 bases, 9 bases remained unmatched. CDR3: CASSSISGTSEQFF. The CDR3 nucleotides are TGTGCCAGCAGTTCCATCTCCGGGACTAGCGAGCAGTTCTTC.

The gene calls are TRBV30 and TRBJ1-2; 8 bases fit TRBD1. Trimming cost V 4 bases and J 7 bases; bases outside gene matches: 8. Germline V gene lookup returns CDR1 GTSNPN and CDR2 SVGIG (reference sequence). The CDR3 has 13 residues. The CDR3 region is CAWKWQGARGYTF. CDR3 bases: TGTGCCTGGAAGTGGCAGGGGGCACGTGGCTACACCTTC.

J is TRBJ1-2 and V is TRBV9, with D unclear. Trimming shortened V by 4 bases and J by 7 bases, and 11 bases separated the two germline ends. Per germline, CDR1 SGDLS and CDR2 YYNGEE. The CDR3 length is 12 residues. The CDR3 sequence is CASSPGGFGYTF. CDR3 nucleotide sequence: TGTGCCAGCAGCCCCGGTGGATTTGGCTACACCTTC. Complete variable domain (other parts from reference TRBV9 and TRBJ1-2): DSGVTQTPKHLITATGQRVTLRCSPRSGDLSVYWYQQSLDQGLQFLIQYYNGEERAKGNILERFSAQQFPDLHSELNLSSLELGDSALYFCASSPGGFGYTFGSGTRLTVV.

This clone was counted a few times. This chain joins TRBV18 and TRBJ1-2; weak D call: TRBD1 (6 bases). V lost 3 bases and J lost 4, with 15 bases in between. From germline, CDR1 is KGHSH and CDR2 LQKENI. The CDR3 covers 15 residues. DNA of the CDR3: TGTGCCAGCTCACCGGTGCCCGGGACAACCTATGGCTACACCTTC. As protein: CASSPVPGTTYGYTF.

V and J are TRBV5-1 and TRBJ1-1; no definite D call. V lost 3 bases and J lost 1, with 1 base in between. From germline, CDR1 is SGHRS and CDR2 YFSETQ. This CDR3 contains 11 residues. CDR3 protein: CASSSNTEAFF. CDR3 nucleotide sequence: TGCGCCAGCAGCTCGAACACTGAAGCTTTCTTT.

This chain joins TRBV5-6 and TRBJ1-6; 8 bases are shared with TRBD1. This CDR3 comprises 15 residues. Germline V gene sequence: CDR1 SGHDT, CDR2 YYEEEE. J gave up 7 bases and V 4 bases, and 7 bases lay outside the gene matches. CDR3 coding DNA: TGTGCCAGCAGCACAAGTCGACAGGGGAATTCACCCCTCCACTTT. Amino acids: CASSTSRQGNSPLHF.

This clone was observed a handful of times. The V and J genes are TRBV5-1 and TRBJ2-7, with no clear D. V was cut by 0 bases and J by 0 bases, with 10 bases left in between. Germline lookup yields CDR1 SGHRS and CDR2 YFSETQ. CDR3 length: 15 amino acids. The CDR3 region is CASSLDPALSYEQYF. CDR3 nucleotide sequence: TGCGCCAGCAGCTTGGATCCCGCACTCTCCTACGAGCAGTACTTC.

This chain links TRBV6-1 with TRBJ1-1; D uncertain. The CDR3 totals 13 residues. Trimming removed 6 bases at V and 1 base at J, with 9 bases between. CDR1 and CDR2 (germline): MNHNS, SASEGT. CDR3 sequence: CASSRYRNTEAFF. The CDR3 DNA reads as TGTGCCAGCAGCCGGTACCGGAACACTGAAGCTTTCTTT.

Only a few counts were recorded for this clone. This chain links TRBV6-1 with TRBJ2-7, with 10 bases aligning to TRBD2. This CDR3 contains 15 residues. V was pared by 1 base and J by 9 bases, with 9 bases of the junction left unmatched. Germline values: CDR1 MNHNS, CDR2 SASEGT. The CDR3 protein is CASSEGIAGGPRQYF. CDR3 nucleotide sequence: TGTGCCAGCAGTGAAGGGATAGCGGGAGGCCCGCGGCAGTACTTC.

V usage is TRBV2 and J usage is TRBJ1-5; no reliable D call. The CDR3 consists of 16 residues. V was pared by 6 bases and J by 7 bases, with 22 bases between. Looked up from germline, CDR1 is SNHLY and CDR2 is FYNNEI. CDR3 region: CASSRDFVGAGQPQHF. CDR3 in DNA: TGTGCCAGCAGCCGAGATTTCGTGGGCGCCGGCCAGCCCCAGCATTTT.